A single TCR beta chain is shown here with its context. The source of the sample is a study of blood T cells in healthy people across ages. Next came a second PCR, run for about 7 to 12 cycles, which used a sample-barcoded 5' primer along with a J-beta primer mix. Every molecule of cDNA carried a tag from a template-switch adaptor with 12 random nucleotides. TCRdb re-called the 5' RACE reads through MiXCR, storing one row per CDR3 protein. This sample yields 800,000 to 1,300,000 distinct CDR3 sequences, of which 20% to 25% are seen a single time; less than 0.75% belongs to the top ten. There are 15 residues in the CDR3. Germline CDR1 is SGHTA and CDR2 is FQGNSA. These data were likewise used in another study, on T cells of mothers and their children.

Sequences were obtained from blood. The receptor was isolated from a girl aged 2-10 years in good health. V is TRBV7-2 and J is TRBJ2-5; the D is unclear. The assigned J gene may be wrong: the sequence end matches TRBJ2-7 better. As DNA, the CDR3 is TGTGCCAGCAGCTTAGGGGCAGATGAGATCTCCGAGCAGTACTTC. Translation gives CASSLGADEISEQYF.